The text below deals with one TCR beta chain. What it binds is not known. Amplification of TCR beta CDR3 regions used RNA transcripts. First-round RT-PCR employed HTBI primers, with a second-round multiplex PCR after it. One entry per CDR3 protein results from TCRdb running MiXCR on the multiplex PCR reads. There are about 480,000 distinct CDR3 sequences in the sample; 13% to 15% occur only once, and around 9.8% lies in the top ten. This sample is part of a study of Graves' ophthalmopathy and Graves' hyperthyroidism. Those donors who had ophthalmopathy presented with moderate-to-severe activity, a CAS of ≥3, a NOSPECS of ≥4 and a duration under 3 months. The study excluded patients with other autoimmune diseases, uncontrolled infections, pregnancy or lactation. PBMCs stemmed from 9 to 10 ml of fresh peripheral blood. Study-level findings and limits: Progression of ophthalmopathy was predicted by the model with 60% to 71% sensitivity and under 75% specificity.

V was clipped by 5 bases and J by 5 bases; unmatched bases: 6. The CDR3 is 13 residues long. CDR1 and CDR2 (germline): MNHEY, SVGEGT. What was sequenced was blood. The chain employs TRBV6-2 or TRBV6-3 and TRBJ2-7, with 7 bases fitting TRBD2. This TCR was recovered from a woman aged 30 to 39 with Graves' ophthalmopathy. The CDR3, as DNA: TGTGCCAGCAGTCAGGGAGGGCAGGACGAGCAGTACTTC. Amino acid sequence: CASSQGGQDEQYF.